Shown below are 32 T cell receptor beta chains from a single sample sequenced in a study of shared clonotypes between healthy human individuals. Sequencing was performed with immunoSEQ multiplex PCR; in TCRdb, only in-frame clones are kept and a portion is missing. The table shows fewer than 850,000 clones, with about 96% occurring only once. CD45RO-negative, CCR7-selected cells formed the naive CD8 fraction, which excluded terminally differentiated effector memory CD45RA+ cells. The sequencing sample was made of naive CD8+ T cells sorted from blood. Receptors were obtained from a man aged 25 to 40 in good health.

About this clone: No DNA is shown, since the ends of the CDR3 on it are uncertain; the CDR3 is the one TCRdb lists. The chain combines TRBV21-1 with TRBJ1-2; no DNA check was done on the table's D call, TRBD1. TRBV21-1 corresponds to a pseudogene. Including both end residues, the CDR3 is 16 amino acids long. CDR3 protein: CASSKVGRGANYGYTF.

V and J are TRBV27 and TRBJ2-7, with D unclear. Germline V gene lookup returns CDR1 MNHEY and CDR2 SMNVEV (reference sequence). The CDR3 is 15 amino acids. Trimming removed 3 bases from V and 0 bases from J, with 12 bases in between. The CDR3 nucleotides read TGTGCCAGCAGTTTGGGTCCTAAGGGCTCCTACGAGCAGTACTTC. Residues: CASSLGPKGSYEQYF.

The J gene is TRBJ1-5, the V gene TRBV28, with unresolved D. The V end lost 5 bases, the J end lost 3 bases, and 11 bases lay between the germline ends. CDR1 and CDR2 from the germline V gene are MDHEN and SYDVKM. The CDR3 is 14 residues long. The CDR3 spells CASSPRPINQPQHF. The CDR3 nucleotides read TGTGCCAGCAGTCCTAGGCCGATCAATCAGCCCCAGCATTTT.

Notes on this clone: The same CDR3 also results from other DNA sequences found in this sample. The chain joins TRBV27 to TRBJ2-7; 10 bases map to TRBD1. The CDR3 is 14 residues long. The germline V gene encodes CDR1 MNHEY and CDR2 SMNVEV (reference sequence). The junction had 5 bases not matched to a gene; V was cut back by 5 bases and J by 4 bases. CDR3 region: CASSPGTGEYEQYF. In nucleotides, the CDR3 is TGTGCCAGCAGTCCCGGGACAGGGGAGTACGAGCAGTACTTC.

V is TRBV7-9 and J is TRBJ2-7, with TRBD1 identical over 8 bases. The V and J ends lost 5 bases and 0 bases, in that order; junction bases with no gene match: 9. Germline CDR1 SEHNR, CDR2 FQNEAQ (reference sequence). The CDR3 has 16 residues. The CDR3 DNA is TGTGCCAGCAGCGTATCGACCGGGACAGGCTCCTACGAGCAGTACTTC. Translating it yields CASSVSTGTGSYEQYF. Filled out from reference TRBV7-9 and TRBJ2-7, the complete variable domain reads DTGVSQNPRHKITKRGQNVTFRCDPISEHNRLYWYRQTLGQGPEFLTYFQNEAQLEKSRLLSDRFSAERPKGSFSTLEIQRTEQGDSAMYLCASSVSTGTGSYEQYFGPGTRLTVT.

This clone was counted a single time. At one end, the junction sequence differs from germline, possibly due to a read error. The DNA of the CDR3 is TGTGCCAGCAACCCCCGGGACTCCCACGAGCAGTACTTC. It yields the protein CASNPRDSHEQYF. The chain combines TRBV6-5 with TRBJ2-7; D possibly corresponds to TRBD2 (6 bases). CDR3 size: 13 residues. From germline, CDR1 is MNHEY and CDR2 SVGAGI.

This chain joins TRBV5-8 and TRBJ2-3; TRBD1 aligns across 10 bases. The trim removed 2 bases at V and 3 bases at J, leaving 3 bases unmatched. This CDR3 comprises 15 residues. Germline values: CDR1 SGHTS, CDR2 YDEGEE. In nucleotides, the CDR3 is TGTGCCAGCAGCTTCGGGACAGGGGAAACAGATACGCAGTATTTT. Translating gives CASSFGTGETDTQYF.

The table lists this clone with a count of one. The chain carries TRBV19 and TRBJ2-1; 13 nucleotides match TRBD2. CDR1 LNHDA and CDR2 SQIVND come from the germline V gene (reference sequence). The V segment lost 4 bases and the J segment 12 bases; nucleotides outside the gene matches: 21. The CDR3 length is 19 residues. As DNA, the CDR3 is TGTGCCAGTAGTAACAAACTAACCTTACTAGCGGGAGGGTCCACGGGGCAGTTCTTC. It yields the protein CASSNKLTLLAGGSTGQFF.

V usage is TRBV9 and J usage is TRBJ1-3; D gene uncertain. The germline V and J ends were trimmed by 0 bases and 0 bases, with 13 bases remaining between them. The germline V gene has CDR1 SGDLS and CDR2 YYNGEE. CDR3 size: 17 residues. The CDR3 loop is CASSVGVPTFSGNTIYF. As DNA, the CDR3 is TGTGCCAGCAGCGTAGGGGTACCAACTTTCTCTGGAAACACCATATATTTT.

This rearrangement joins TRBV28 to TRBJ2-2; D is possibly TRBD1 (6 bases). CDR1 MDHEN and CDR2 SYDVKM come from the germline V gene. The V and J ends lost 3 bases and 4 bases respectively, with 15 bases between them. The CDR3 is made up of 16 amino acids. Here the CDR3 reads CASSFLAGTPTGELFF. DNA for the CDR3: TGTGCCAGCAGTTTTTTGGCCGGGACACCCACCGGGGAGCTGTTTTTT.

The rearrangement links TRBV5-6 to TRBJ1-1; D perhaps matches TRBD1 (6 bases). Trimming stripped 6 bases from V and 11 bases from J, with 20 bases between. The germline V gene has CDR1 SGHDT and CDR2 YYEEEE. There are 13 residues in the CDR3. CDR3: CASKTGTSSKAFF. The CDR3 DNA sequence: TGTGCCAGCAAAACAGGGACCAGCTCAAAGGCTTTCTTT.

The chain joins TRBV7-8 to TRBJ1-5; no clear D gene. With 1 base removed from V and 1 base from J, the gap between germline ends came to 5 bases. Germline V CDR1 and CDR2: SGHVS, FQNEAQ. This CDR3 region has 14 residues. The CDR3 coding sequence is TGTGCCAGCAGCTTAGAATCCAGCAATCAGCCCCAGCATTTT. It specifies CASSLESSNQPQHF. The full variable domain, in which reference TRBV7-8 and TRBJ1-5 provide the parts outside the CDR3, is GAGVSQSPRYKVAKRGQDVALRCDPISGHVSLFWYQQALGQGPEFLTYFQNEAQLDKSGLPSDRFFAERPEGSVSTLKIQRTQQEDSAVYLCASSLESSNQPQHFGDGTRLSIL.

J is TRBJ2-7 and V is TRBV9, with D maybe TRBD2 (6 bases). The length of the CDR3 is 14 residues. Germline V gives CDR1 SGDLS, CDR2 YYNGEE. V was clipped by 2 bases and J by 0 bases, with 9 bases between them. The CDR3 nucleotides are TGTGCCAGCAGCGTGGGACTTACCTCCTACGAGCAGTACTTC. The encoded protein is CASSVGLTSYEQYF. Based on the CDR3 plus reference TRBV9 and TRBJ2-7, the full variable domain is DSGVTQTPKHLITATGQRVTLRCSPRSGDLSVYWYQQSLDQGLQFLIQYYNGEERAKGNILERFSAQQFPDLHSELNLSSLELGDSALYFCASSVGLTSYEQYFGPGTRLTVT.

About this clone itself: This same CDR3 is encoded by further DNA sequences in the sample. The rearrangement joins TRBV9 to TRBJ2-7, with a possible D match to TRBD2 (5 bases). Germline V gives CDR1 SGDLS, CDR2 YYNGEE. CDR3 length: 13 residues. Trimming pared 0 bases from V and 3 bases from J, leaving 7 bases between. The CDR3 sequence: CASSVDGGYEQYF. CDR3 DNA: TGTGCCAGCAGCGTAGACGGAGGCTACGAGCAGTACTTC. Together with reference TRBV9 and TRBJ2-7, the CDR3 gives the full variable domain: DSGVTQTPKHLITATGQRVTLRCSPRSGDLSVYWYQQSLDQGLQFLIQYYNGEERAKGNILERFSAQQFPDLHSELNLSSLELGDSALYFCASSVDGGYEQYFGPGTRLTVT.

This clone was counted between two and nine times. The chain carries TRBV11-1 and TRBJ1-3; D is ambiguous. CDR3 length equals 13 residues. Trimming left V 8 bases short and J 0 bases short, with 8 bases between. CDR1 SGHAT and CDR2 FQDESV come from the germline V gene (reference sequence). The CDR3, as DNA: TGTGCCAGCCGCGGGATCTCTGGAAACACCATATATTTT. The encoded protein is CASRGISGNTIYF.

The CDR3 is CASSQEDRATNYGYTF. The CDR3 DNA sequence: TGTGCCAGCAGCCAAGAGGACAGGGCGACTAACTATGGCTACACCTTC. The chain couples TRBV4-2 to TRBJ1-2, with 8 bases matching TRBD1. The germline V gene encodes CDR1 LGHNA and CDR2 YNFKEQ. This CDR3 has 16 residues. J gave up 0 bases and V 0 bases, and 3 bases lay outside the gene matches.

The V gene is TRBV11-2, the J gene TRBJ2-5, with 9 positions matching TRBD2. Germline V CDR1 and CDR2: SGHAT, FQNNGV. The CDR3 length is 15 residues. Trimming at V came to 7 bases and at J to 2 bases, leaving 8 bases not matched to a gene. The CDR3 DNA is TGTGCCAGCAAAACCCCGCTAGCGGGACAAGAGACCCAGTACTTC. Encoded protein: CASKTPLAGQETQYF.

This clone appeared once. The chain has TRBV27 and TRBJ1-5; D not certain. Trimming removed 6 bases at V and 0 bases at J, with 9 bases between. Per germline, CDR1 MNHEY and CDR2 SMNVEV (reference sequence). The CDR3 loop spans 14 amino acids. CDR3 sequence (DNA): TGTGCCAGCAGAGGAGCGAATAGCAATCAGCCCCAGCATTTT. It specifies CASRGANSNQPQHF.

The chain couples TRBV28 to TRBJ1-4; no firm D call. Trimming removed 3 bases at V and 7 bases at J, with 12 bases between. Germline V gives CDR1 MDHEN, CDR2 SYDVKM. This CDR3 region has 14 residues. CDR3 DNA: TGTGCCAGCAGTTTGGCGTCGGCGGGTGAAAAACTGTTTTTT. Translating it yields CASSLASAGEKLFF.

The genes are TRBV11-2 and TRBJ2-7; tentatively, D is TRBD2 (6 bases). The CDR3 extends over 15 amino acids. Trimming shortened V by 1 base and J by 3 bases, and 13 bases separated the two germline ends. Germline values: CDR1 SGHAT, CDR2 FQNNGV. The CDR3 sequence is CASSLGASAHYEQYF. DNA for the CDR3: TGTGCCAGCAGCTTAGGGGCTAGCGCCCACTACGAGCAGTACTTC.

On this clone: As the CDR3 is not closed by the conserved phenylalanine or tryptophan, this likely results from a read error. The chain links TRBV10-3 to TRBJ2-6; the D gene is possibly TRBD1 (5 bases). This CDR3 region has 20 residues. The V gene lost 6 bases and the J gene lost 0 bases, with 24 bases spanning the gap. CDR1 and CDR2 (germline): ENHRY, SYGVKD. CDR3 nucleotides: TGTGCCATCAGATTTAATCGGGCAGGGCCTAAAGGCTCTGGGGCCAACGTCCTGACTTTA. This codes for CAIRFNRAGPKGSGANVLTL.

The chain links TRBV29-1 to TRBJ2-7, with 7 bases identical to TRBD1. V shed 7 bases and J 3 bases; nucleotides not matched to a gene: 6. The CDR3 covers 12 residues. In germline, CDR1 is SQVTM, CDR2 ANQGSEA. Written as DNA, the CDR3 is TGCAGCGCTACCGACAGGGTCTACGAGCAGTACTTC. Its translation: CSATDRVYEQYF.

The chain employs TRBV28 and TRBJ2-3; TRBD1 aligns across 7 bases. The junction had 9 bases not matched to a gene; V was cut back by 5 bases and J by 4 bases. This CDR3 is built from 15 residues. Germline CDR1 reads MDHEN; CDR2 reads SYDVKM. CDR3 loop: CASSPGQTLADTQYF. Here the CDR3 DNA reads TGTGCCAGCAGTCCGGGACAGACTCTGGCAGATACGCAGTATTTT.

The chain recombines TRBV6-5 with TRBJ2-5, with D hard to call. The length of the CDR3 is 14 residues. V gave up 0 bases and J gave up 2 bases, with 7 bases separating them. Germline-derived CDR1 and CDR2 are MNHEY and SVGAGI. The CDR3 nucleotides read TGTGCCAGCAGTTACTCTGGCATTCAAGAGACCCAGTACTTC. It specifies CASSYSGIQETQYF.

The CDR3 reads CASSLETAYNEQFF. In nucleotides, the CDR3 is TGTGCCAGCAGCTTAGAGACAGCCTACAATGAGCAGTTCTTC. V is TRBV7-9 and J is TRBJ2-1, with D perhaps TRBD1 (5 bases). V lost 1 base and J 2 bases, leaving 6 bases between the germline ends. The germline V gene has CDR1 SEHNR and CDR2 FQNEAQ (reference sequence). CDR3 size: 14 residues.

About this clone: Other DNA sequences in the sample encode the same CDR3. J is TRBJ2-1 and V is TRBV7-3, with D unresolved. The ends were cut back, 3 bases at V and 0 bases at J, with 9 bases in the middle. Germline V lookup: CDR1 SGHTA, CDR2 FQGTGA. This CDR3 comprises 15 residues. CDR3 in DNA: TGTGCCAGCAGCTTCTCTGGTAGCTCCTACAATGAGCAGTTCTTC. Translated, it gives CASSFSGSSYNEQFF.

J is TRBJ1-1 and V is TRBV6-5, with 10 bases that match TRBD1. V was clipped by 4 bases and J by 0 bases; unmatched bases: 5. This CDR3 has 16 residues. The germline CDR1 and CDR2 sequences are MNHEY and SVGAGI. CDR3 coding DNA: TGTGCCAGCAGTTCCGGGACAGGGGCCATGAACACTGAAGCTTTCTTT. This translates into CASSSGTGAMNTEAFF.

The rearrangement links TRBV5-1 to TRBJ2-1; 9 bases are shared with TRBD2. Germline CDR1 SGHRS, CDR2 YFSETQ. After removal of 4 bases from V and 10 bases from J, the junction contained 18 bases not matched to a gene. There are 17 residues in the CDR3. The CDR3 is CASSPEVWGGRAGEQFF. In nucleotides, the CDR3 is TGCGCCAGCAGCCCGGAGGTTTGGGGCGGGAGGGCAGGGGAGCAGTTCTTC.

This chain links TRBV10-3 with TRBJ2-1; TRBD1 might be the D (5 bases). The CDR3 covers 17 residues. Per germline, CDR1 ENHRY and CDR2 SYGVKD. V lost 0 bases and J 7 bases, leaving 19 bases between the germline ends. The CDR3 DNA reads TGTGCCATCAGTGAGTCGTTAGGGGTTTTTGGGGCTAATGAGCAGTTCTTC. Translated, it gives CAISESLGVFGANEQFF.

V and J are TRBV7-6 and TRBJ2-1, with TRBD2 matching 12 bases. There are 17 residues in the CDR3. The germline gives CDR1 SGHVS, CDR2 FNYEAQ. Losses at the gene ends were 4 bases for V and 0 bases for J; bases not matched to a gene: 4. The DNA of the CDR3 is TGTGCCAGCAGCTCGACTAGCGGGAGTGTCTCCTACAATGAGCAGTTCTTC. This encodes CASSSTSGSVSYNEQFF.

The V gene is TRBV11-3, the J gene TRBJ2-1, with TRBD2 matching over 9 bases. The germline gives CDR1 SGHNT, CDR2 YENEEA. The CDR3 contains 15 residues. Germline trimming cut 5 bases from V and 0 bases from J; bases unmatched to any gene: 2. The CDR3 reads CASSLSGSSYNEQFF. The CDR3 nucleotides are TGTGCCAGCAGCCTTAGCGGGAGCTCCTACAATGAGCAGTTCTTC.

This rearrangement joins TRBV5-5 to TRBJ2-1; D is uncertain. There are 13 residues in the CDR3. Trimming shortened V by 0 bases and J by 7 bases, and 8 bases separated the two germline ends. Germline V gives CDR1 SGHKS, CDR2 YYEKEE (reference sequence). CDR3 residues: CASSLGLANEQFF. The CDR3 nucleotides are TGTGCCAGCAGCTTGGGACTTGCAAATGAGCAGTTCTTC.